This record looks at one T cell receptor (beta chain) sequence and its context. This clone has only a few counts. There is no known antigen for this receptor. Base qualities are missing; no much larger clone stands one base away. These data come from a study of blood T cell repertoires in COVID-19 (dated by TCRdb to the early 2020s). About the full investigation: The collaborator samples originated in the United States, Italy and Spain and spanned the acute and convalescent phases of COVID-19. The repertoires were released in a freely available public database intended as a resource for research on the immune response to SARS-CoV-2. Where available, HLA class I and class II types were taken from metadata supplied by the sample provider and were not determined by assay-based typing. Nearly every sample came with metadata listing a de-identified subject ID, COVID-19 status, age in years and sex. Samples came from the ongoing ImmuneRACE study (first 160 participants) plus 1,254 subjects from 6 global collaborators. The dataset comprised deeply sampled blood TCRbeta repertoires from subjects exposed to, actively infected with, or recovered from COVID-19. The material from the prospective study consisted of cDNA or gDNA derived from T cells, B-cell-depleted T cells, or PBMCs. What the work shows at the level of the full study, not this receptor alone: The quantity of clinical and demographic metadata differed by source and by participant and was supplied without curation.

Another Seattle source contributed samples from volunteer blood donors who had recovered from COVID-19. Whole blood was collected in K2EDTA tubes by collaborating institutions according to the institutions' own protocols. For TCRbeta analysis, collaborator samples were shipped as frozen whole blood, as isolated PBMCs, or as DNA extracted from either sample type. The germline V gene gives CDR1 as MGHRA and CDR2 as YSYEKL. The trim is 4 bases for V and 2 bases for J, with a gap of 24 bases between the germline ends. Counted from cysteine to phenylalanine, this CDR3 has 19 amino acids. The retained sequence is limited to the CDR3, 57 bases, with the frame set at the first base. TCRbeta CDR3 regions were amplified from genomic DNA using the immunoSEQ Assay, a bias-controlled multiplex PCR. As for how the authors treated the data: The number of nucleated cells in each sample was estimated by amplification of reference gene primers within the assay. Sequence reads were collapsed and filtered to measure the absolute abundance of every unique TCRbeta CDR3 rearrangement. For each sample, productive Simpson clonality was calculated as the square root of Simpson's diversity index across productive rearrangements. Here the immuneACCESS table is served through TCRdb, limited to in-frame sequences with V and J called. Missing clones are a known gap in these copies; in checked studies unresolved V genes cover under half, and the rest lacks a known reason. The DNA was the basis for D and trimming; V, J and clone size are from that table. Counted in this sample were some 200,000 clones; around four fifths of them appeared once. Approximately 5.1% of the sample rests with the top ten.

Recombination linked TRBV4-1 to TRBJ1-5, with no D gene named confidently. Sequenced: peripheral blood. The source of this sequence is a woman aged 55-70 years who had recovered from COVID-19. Read as DNA, the sequence is TGCGCCAGCAGCCCTGGCGTAACTAAACCGACGTGGGGCAATCAGCCCCAGCATTTT. This gives the protein CASSPGVTKPTWGNQPQHF.